These 16 T cell receptor beta chains originate from one sample sequenced in a study of blood T cell repertoires in COVID-19. Profiling relied on immunoSEQ multiplex PCR, and the TCRdb table lists in-frame clones only, not all of them. The table records 53,000 or so clones, almost 85% of them present only once. The sequenced sample consisted of peripheral blood. These receptors were collected from a human donor in a cohort sampled during active COVID-19.

This clone showed up just once. The chain couples TRBV7-2 to TRBJ2-7, with D perhaps matching TRBD1 (6 bases). CDR1 is SGHTA and CDR2 is FQGNSA in the germline V gene. The CDR3 spans 15 residues. With 1 base removed from V and 2 bases from J, the gap between germline ends came to 12 bases. The chain's CDR3 is CASSLDGTRTYEQYF. The CDR3 nucleotides are TGTGCCAGCAGCTTAGATGGGACAAGGACCTACGAGCAGTACTTC.

This sequence joins TRBV5-6 and TRBJ2-3, with 9 bases identical to TRBD2. The CDR3 is 18 amino acids. Germline V gene lookup returns CDR1 SGHDT and CDR2 YYEEEE. Losses at the gene ends were 0 bases for V and 8 bases for J; bases not matched to a gene: 16. The chain's CDR3 is CASSLEWIAGGPVGTQYF. The CDR3 coding sequence is TGTGCCAGCAGCTTGGAATGGATTGCGGGGGGGCCAGTTGGTACGCAGTATTTT.

V usage is TRBV11-2 and J usage is TRBJ2-5, with D perhaps matching TRBD2 (7 bases). Per germline, CDR1 SGHAT and CDR2 FQNNGV. The CDR3 length is 17 residues. Trimming took 5 bases from V and 5 from J, leaving 24 bases between them. The CDR3 DNA is TGTGCCAGCAGCCTTAGAGGGGGGGGGCTTATTATGGAGACCCAGTACTTC. This codes for CASSLRGGGLIMETQYF.

The chain uses TRBV2 and TRBJ2-7; D may be TRBD1 (6 bases). The V end was cut by 4 bases, the J end by 2 bases, with 9 bases between. Germline CDR1 is SNHLY and CDR2 is FYNNEI. There are 13 residues in the CDR3. The CDR3 DNA reads TGTGCCAGCAGTGTTAACAGGGCCTACGAGCAGTACTTC. Encoded protein: CASSVNRAYEQYF. The whole variable domain, filled in from reference TRBV2 and TRBJ2-7, reads EPEVTQTPSHQVTQMGQEVILRCVPISNHLYFYWYRQILGQKVEFLVSFYNNEISEKSEIFDDQFSVERPDGSNFTLKIRSTKLEDSAMYFCASSVNRAYEQYFGPGTRLTVT.

V usage is TRBV19 and J usage is TRBJ2-2, with D tentatively TRBD2 (6 bases). Per the germline V gene, CDR1 is LNHDA and CDR2 is SQIVND (reference sequence). This CDR3 contains 16 residues. V lost 5 bases and J 6 bases, leaving 19 bases between the germline ends. CDR3 in DNA: TGTGCCAGTAGTTTGGAGGGGCGAGGTTGGGCCGGGGAGCTGTTTTTT. This codes for CASSLEGRGWAGELFF.

V and J are TRBV7-3 and TRBJ2-6; D gene unclear. CDR3 length equals 15 residues. Trimming left V 5 bases short and J 0 bases short, with 8 bases between. CDR1 and CDR2 from the germline V gene are SGHTA and FQGTGA. In nucleotides, the CDR3 is TGTGCCAGCAGCCACCAGGCCTCTGGGGCCAACGTCCTGACTTTC. Residues: CASSHQASGANVLTF. The full variable domain, in which reference TRBV7-3 and TRBJ2-6 provide the parts outside the CDR3, is GAGVSQTPSNKVTEKGKYVELRCDPISGHTALYWYRQSLGQGPEFLIYFQGTGAADDSGLPNDRFFAVRPEGSVSTLKIQRTERGDSAVYLCASSHQASGANVLTFGAGSRLTVL.

The V gene is TRBV3-1 (or the pseudogene TRBV3-2), the J gene TRBJ2-2; 8 bases align to TRBD2. Germline V gives CDR1 LGHDT, CDR2 YNNKEL (reference sequence). The CDR3 extends over 15 amino acids. V lost 4 bases, J lost 2 bases, and 3 bases stayed unmatched. DNA of the CDR3: TGTGCCAGCAGCCCTCGGGGGGGCAACACCGGGGAGCTGTTTTTT. It yields the protein CASSPRGGNTGELFF.

The chain uses TRBV7-2 and TRBJ2-5, with unresolved D. Deletions cut 0 bases from V and 5 bases from J, with 10 bases between. This CDR3 comprises 14 residues. In germline, CDR1 is SGHTA, CDR2 FQGNSA. DNA for the CDR3: TGTGCCAGCAGCTTAGCGGCAGTGCAGGAGACCCAGTACTTC. Protein sequence: CASSLAAVQETQYF.

DNA for the CDR3: TGTGCCATCAGTGAGGCCTCCCTTCGGCGCGGGGGGAGCACAGATACGCAGTATTTT. It codes for CAISEASLRRGGSTDTQYF. The chain links TRBV10-3 to TRBJ2-3, with 8 nucleotides matching TRBD2. This CDR3 is 19 amino acids long. The germline CDR1 and CDR2 sequences are ENHRY and SYGVKD. J gave up 0 bases and V 2 bases, and 13 bases lay outside the gene matches.

V is TRBV6-2 or TRBV6-3 and J is TRBJ2-5; TRBD2 matches 8 bases. The CDR3 runs 14 residues. The junction had 7 bases not matched to a gene; V was cut back by 4 bases and J by 6 bases. Germline CDR1 MNHEY, CDR2 SVGEGT. The CDR3 nucleotides are TGTGCCAGCAGTTGGGGTCTAGCGGGTCAGACCCAGTACTTC. Encoded protein: CASSWGLAGQTQYF.

The J gene is TRBJ1-4, the V gene TRBV30; D gene ambiguous. The CDR3 is 13 residues long. V was cut by 2 bases and J by 4 bases, with 8 bases left in between. Per the germline V gene, CDR1 is GTSNPN and CDR2 is SVGIG (reference sequence). This CDR3 is CAWSKRYNEKLFF. The CDR3 nucleotides are TGTGCCTGGAGTAAGAGGTATAATGAAAAACTGTTTTTT.

The chain employs TRBV19 and TRBJ2-3; no firm D call. This CDR3 has 11 residues. The germline V gene encodes CDR1 LNHDA and CDR2 SQIVND (reference sequence). V lost 3 bases to trimming and J lost 5 bases, with 3 bases between them. The CDR3 nucleotides read TGTGCCAGTAGTATCGGAGATACGCAGTATTTT. Protein: CASSIGDTQYF.

A single count supports this clone. The chain links TRBV21-1 to TRBJ2-3; the D call TRBD2 from the table was never checked on the DNA. TRBV21-1 is assigned pseudogene status. This CDR3 region has 18 residues. Here the CDR3 reads CASSKVIRDYTSTDTQYF. The CDR3 DNA sequence: TGTGCCAGCAGCAAAGTGATCCGAGATTATACTAGCACAGATACGCAGTATTTT.

The V gene is TRBV3-1 (or the pseudogene TRBV3-2), the J gene TRBJ2-7, with D perhaps TRBD1 (6 bases). Trimming shortened V by 1 base and J by 2 bases, and 9 bases separated the two germline ends. CDR1 is LGHDT, CDR2 YNNKEL, per germline (reference sequence). This CDR3 spans 14 amino acids. The DNA of the CDR3 is TGTGCCAGCAGCCAAGGGACAGCGGCCTACGAGCAGTACTTC. Protein sequence: CASSQGTAAYEQYF.

The chain couples TRBV7-9 to TRBJ1-1; possible D gene TRBD1, 6 bases. V shed 4 bases and J shed 5 bases, with 14 bases lying between them. This CDR3 has 14 amino acids. Germline V CDR1 and CDR2: SEHNR, FQNEAQ (reference sequence). CDR3 sequence (DNA): TGTGCCAGCAGCTCGCGGACAGCGGGGACTGAAGCTTTCTTT. This encodes CASSSRTAGTEAFF.

The gene calls are TRBV10-3 and TRBJ1-1, with D possibly TRBD1 on 6 matching bases. V lost 3 bases to trimming and J lost 0 bases, with 8 bases between them. In germline, CDR1 is ENHRY, CDR2 SYGVKD. The CDR3 sequence is 14 residues long. CDR3 amino acids: CAISEGQMNTEAFF. The CDR3 nucleotides read TGTGCCATCAGTGAAGGACAGATGAACACTGAAGCTTTCTTT.